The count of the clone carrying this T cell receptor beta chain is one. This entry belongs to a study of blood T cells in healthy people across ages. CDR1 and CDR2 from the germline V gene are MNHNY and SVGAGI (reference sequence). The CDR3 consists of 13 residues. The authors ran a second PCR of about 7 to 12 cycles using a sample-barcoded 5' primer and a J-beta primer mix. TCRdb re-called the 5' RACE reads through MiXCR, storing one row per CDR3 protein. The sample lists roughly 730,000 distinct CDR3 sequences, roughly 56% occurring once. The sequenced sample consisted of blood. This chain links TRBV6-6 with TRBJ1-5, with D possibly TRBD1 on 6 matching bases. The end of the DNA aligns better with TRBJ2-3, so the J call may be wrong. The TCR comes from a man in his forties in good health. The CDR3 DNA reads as TGTGCCAGCAGTACAGGGTACAATCAGCCCCAGTATTTT. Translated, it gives CASSTGYNQPQYF.